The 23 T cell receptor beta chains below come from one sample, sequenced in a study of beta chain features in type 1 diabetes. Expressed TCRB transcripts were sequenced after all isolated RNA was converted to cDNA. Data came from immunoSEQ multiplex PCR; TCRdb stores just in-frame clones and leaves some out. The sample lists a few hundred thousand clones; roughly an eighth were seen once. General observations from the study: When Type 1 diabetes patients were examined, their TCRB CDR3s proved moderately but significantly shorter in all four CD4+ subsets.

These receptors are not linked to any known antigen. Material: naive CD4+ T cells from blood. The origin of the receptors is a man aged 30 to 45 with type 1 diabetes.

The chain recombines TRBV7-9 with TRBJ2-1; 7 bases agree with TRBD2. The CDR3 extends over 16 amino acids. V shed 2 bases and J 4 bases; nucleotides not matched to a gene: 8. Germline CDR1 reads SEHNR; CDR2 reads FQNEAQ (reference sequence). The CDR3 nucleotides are TGTGCCAGCAGCTTAAGAGGGCTAGCGGTATACAATGAGCAGTTCTTC. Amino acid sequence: CASSLRGLAVYNEQFF.

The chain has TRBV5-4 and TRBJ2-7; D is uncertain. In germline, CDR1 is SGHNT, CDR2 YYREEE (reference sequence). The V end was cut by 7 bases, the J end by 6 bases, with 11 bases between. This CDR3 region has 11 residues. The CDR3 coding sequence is TGTGCCAGCCACTCATCGCGCGAGCAGTACTTC. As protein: CASHSSREQYF.

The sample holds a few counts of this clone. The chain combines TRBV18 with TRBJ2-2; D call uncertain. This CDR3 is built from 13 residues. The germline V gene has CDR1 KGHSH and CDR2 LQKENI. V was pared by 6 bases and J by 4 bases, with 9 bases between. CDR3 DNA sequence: TGTGCCAGCTCCCTCCTACTCACCGGGGAGCTGTTTTTT. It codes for CASSLLLTGELFF.

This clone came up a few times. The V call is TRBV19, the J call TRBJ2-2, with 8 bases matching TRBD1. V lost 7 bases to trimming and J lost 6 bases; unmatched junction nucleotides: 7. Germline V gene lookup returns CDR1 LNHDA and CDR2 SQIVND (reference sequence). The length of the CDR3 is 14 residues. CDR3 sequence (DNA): TGTGCCAGTATGGCACAGGGGGGATCCGGGGAGCTGTTTTTT. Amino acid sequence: CASMAQGGSGELFF.

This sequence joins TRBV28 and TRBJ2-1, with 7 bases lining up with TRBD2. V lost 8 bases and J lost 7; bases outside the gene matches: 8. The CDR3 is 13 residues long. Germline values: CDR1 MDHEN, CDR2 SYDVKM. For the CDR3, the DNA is TGTGCCAGCTGGGCGGGAGACGCGAATGAGCAGTTCTTC. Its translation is CASWAGDANEQFF.

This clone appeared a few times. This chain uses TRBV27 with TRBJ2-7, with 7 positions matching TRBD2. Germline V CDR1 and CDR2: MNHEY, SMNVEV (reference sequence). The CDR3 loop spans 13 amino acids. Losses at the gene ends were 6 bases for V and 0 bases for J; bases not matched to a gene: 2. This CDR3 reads CASRWDYSYEQYF. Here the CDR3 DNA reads TGTGCCAGCAGATGGGACTACTCCTACGAGCAGTACTTC.

The CDR3 region is CASSYSGQGVGEQFF. CDR3 nucleotides: TGTGCCAGCAGTTACTCGGGACAGGGGGTCGGTGAGCAGTTCTTC. This chain uses TRBV6-5 with TRBJ2-1, with 11 positions matching TRBD1. Germline V gene sequence: CDR1 MNHEY, CDR2 SVGAGI. The CDR3 runs 15 residues. J lost 9 bases, V lost 0 bases, and 4 bases had no gene match.

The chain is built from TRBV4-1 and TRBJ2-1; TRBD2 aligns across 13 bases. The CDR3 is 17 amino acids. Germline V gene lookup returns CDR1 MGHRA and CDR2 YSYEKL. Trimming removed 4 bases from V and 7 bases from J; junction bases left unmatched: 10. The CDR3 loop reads CASSRLSGTSGNNEQFF. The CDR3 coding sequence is TGCGCCAGCAGCCGACTATCCGGGACTAGCGGGAATAATGAGCAGTTCTTC.

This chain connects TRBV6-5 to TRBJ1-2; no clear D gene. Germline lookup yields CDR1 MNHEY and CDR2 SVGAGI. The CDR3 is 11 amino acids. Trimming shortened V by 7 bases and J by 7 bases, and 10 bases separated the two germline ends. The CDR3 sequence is CASIGVGGYTF. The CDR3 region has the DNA TGTGCCAGCATCGGAGTAGGTGGCTACACCTTC.

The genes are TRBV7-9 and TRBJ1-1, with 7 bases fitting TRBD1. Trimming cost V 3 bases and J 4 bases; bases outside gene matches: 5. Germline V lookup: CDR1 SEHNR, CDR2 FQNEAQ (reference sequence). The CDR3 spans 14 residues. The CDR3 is CASSFYRGGTEAFF. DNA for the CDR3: TGTGCCAGCAGCTTTTACAGGGGAGGCACTGAAGCTTTCTTT.

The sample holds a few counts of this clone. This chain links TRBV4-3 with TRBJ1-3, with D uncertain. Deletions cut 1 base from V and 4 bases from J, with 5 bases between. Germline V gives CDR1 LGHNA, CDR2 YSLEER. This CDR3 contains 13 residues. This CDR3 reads CASSQVQGNTIYF. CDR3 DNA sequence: TGCGCCAGCAGCCAAGTGCAGGGAAACACCATATATTTT.

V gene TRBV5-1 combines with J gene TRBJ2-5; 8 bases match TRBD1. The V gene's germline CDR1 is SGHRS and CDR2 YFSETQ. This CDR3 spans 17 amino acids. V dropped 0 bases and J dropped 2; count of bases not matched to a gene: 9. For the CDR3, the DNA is TGCGCCAGCAGCTTGGTGGCCAGGGGGCCGCAACAAGAGACCCAGTACTTC. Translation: CASSLVARGPQQETQYF.

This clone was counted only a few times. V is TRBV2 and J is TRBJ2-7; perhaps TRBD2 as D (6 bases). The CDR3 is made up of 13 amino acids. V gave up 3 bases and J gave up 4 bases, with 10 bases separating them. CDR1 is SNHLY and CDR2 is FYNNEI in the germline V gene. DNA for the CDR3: TGTGCCAGCAGTGACCGGGGGTCTTACGAGCAGTACTTC. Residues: CASSDRGSYEQYF.

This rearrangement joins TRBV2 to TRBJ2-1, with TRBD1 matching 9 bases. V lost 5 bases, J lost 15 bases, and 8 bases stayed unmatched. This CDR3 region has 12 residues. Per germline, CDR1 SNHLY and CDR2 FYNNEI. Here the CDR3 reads CASSTRDRARFF. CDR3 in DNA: TGTGCCAGCAGTACCCGGGACAGGGCACGGTTCTTC. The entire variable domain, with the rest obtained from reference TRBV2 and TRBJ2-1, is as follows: EPEVTQTPSHQVTQMGQEVILRCVPISNHLYFYWYRQILGQKVEFLVSFYNNEISEKSEIFDDQFSVERPDGSNFTLKIRSTKLEDSAMYFCASSTRDRARFFGPGTRLTVL.

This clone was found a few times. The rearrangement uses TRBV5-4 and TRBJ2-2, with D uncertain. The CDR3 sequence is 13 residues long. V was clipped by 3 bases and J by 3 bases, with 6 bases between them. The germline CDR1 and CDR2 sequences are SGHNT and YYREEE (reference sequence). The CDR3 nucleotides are TGTGCCAGCAGCTCCCAGGACACCGGGGAGCTGTTTTTT. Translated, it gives CASSSQDTGELFF. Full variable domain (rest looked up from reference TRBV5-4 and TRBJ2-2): ETGVTQSPTHLIKTRGQQVTLRCSSQSGHNTVSWYQQALGQGPQFIFQYYREEENGRGNFPPRFSGLQFPNYSSELNVNALELDDSALYLCASSSQDTGELFFGEGSRLTVL.

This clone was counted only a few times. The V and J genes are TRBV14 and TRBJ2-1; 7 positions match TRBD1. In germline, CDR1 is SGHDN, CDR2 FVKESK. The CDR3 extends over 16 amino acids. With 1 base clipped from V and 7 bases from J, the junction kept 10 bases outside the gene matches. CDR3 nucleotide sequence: TGTGCCAGCAGCCAAGTGATCCAGGGGACAGTTAATGAGCAGTTCTTC. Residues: CASSQVIQGTVNEQFF.

CDR3 loop: CASSLPYTGELFF. DNA for the CDR3: TGTGCCAGCAGTCTCCCGTACACCGGGGAGCTGTTTTTT. The gene calls are TRBV28 and TRBJ2-2; D uncertain. Trimming pared 5 bases from V and 3 bases from J, leaving 7 bases between. Germline lookup yields CDR1 MDHEN and CDR2 SYDVKM. The CDR3 spans 13 residues.

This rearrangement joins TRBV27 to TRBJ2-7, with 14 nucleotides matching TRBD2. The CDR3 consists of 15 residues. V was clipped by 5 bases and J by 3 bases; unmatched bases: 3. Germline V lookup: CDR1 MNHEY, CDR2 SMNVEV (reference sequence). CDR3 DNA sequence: TGTGCCAGCAGTATAGGGACTAGCGGGAGCTACGAGCAGTACTTC. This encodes CASSIGTSGSYEQYF.

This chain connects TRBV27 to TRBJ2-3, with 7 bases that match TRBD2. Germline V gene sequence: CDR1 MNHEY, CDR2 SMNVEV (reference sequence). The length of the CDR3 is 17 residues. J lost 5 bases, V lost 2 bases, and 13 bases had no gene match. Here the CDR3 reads CASSLRGRGEGRDTQYF. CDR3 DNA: TGTGCCAGCAGTTTAAGAGGCCGTGGGGAGGGGAGAGATACGCAGTATTTT.

CDR3 sequence (DNA): TGCAGCGTTAGACTAGCGAGAGGACGCGAGCAGTACTTC. Amino acid sequence: CSVRLARGREQYF. The V and J genes are TRBV29-1 and TRBJ2-7; 8 bases align to TRBD2. Germline lookup yields CDR1 SQVTM and CDR2 ANQGSEA. V lost 5 bases, J lost 6 bases, and 9 bases stayed unmatched. This CDR3 has 13 amino acids.

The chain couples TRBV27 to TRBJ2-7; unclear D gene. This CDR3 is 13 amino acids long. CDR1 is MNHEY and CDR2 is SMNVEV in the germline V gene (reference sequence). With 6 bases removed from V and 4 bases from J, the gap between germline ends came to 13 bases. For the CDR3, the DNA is TGTGCCAGCAGCCGCGCCCCTCGTTACGAGCAGTACTTC. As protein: CASSRAPRYEQYF.

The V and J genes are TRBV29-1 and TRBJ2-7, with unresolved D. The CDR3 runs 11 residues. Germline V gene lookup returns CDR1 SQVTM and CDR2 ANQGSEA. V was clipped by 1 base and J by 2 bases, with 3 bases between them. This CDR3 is CSVEVAYEQYF. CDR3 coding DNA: TGCAGCGTTGAAGTAGCCTACGAGCAGTACTTC.

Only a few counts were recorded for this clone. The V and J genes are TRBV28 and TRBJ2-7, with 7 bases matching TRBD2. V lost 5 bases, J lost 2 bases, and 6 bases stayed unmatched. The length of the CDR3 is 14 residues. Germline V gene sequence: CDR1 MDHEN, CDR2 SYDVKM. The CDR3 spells CASSLSGIPYEQYF. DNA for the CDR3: TGTGCCAGCAGTCTCAGCGGGATCCCCTACGAGCAGTACTTC. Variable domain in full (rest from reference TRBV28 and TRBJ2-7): DVKVTQSSRYLVKRTGEKVFLECVQDMDHENMFWYRQDPGLGLRLIYFSYDVKMKEKGDIPEGYSVSREKKERFSLILESASTNQTSMYLCASSLSGIPYEQYFGPGTRLTVT.